This paragraph reports one T cell receptor (beta chain). The data stem from a study of T cell changes during pregnancy in multiple sclerosis. This CDR3 comprises 13 residues. Germline CDR1 reads SGHDT; CDR2 reads YYEEEE. V dropped 3 bases and J dropped 6 bases, with 12 bases sitting between them. Assay used: immunoSEQ multiplex PCR; TCRdb lists only in-frame clones, some missing. The data show 40,000 to 60,000 clones, approximately 94% seen once. Sequencing was performed on CD4+ T cells from peripheral blood mononuclear cells, taken in the third trimester of pregnancy. The receptor was derived from a female donor with multiple sclerosis, enrolled in a pregnancy study. The chain joins TRBV5-6 to TRBJ1-2; a possible D gene is TRBD1 (6 bases). The CDR3 sequence is CASSSTGSDGYTF. The CDR3 DNA reads as TGTGCCAGCAGCTCTACAGGGTCCGATGGCTACACCTTC.